This TCR beta chain is from a study of control samples from healthy donors and cancer patients. With V trimmed by 5 bases and J by 11 bases, 11 bases remained unmatched. CDR3 size: 13 residues. TCRdb's table, derived via immunoSEQ multiplex PCR, lists solely in-frame clones and lacks some. This table has 75,000 to 90,000 clones, 86% appearing once. The sample taken for sequencing was blood. The chain links TRBV12-3 or TRBV12-4 to TRBJ1-2; 7 bases map to TRBD1. This TCR derives from a young man in good health. The CDR3 sequence: CASSQPGTESYTF. In DNA form, the CDR3 reads TGTGCCAGCAGTCAACCCGGGACAGAAAGTTACACCTTC.